This TCR beta chain was documented in a study of CD8 T cells in ankylosing spondylitis. General observations from the study: Some of the motif variants had earlier been found in reactive arthritis patients' fluid and blood. What seemed typical of ankylosing spondylitis blood was a TCR beta motif built from fewer than ten highly homologous variants. The study looked at matched synovial fluid samples from ankylosing spondylitis patients. Disease-linked clones were reported to be significantly enriched there.

In making TCR beta libraries, quantitative 5'-RACE with molecular barcodes was used. Each CDR3 protein gets one entry after TCRdb re-called the 5' RACE reads with MiXCR. The sample holds under 850,000 distinct CDR3 sequences, under 20% seen once. In the case of this clonotype: What it binds is not known.

The V gene lost 0 bases and the J gene lost 5 bases, with 7 bases spanning the gap. The V gene's germline CDR1 is SGHDN and CDR2 FVKESK. The CDR3 covers 13 residues. The sample comprised blood, either unsorted or a sorted T cell fraction (not recorded which). The clonotype originates from a male donor with ankylosing spondylitis. This chain links TRBV14 with TRBJ1-2; D is uncertain. CDR3 in amino acids: CASSQDLKYGYTF. CDR3 bases: TGTGCCAGCAGCCAAGATCTGAAATATGGCTACACCTTC.